The text below deals with one TCR beta chain. A read error may account for a junction end that differs from germline. This sample was included in a study of blood T cell repertoires in COVID-19. Study at large: The United States, Italy and Spain provided the acute and convalescent COVID-19 samples.

Authors' analysis steps: Reference gene primer amplification gave nucleated cell count estimates. Repertoires were generated with immunoSEQ multiplex PCR, while TCRdb's copy carries only in-frame clones and drops some. V and J calls and clone size are copied from that table; D and trimming were computed from the DNA. The data hold approximately 90,000 clones, with 65% to 85% observed a single time. This receptor was obtained from a man aged 65-85 years with COVID-19, enrolled during active disease. Sequenced: peripheral blood.

CDR3 sequence reads: CASSPITSGGSSEQYF. For the CDR3, the DNA is TGTGCCAGCAGCCCTATCACTAGCGGGGGGTCCTCCGAGCAGTACTTC. The chain carries TRBV7-2 and TRBJ2-7, with 12 bases fitting TRBD2. Germline lookup yields CDR1 SGHTA and CDR2 FQGNSA. There are 16 residues in the CDR3. The full variable domain, its missing parts supplied by reference TRBV7-2 and TRBJ2-7, is GAGVSQSPSNKVTEKGKDVELRCDPISGHTALYWYRQSLGQGLEFLIYFQGNSAPDKSGLPSDRFSAERTGGSVSTLTIQRTQQEDSAVYLCASSPITSGGSSEQYFGPGTRLTVT.